This T cell receptor beta chain was profiled in a study of chemoradiotherapy in HPV16-positive cancers. Study-level information: Candidate HPV-specific clones and shared TCR motifs came from a couple of HPV16-positive patients. The study, taken as a whole, reports: Candidate HPV-specific clones and E7-related TCR motifs grew in tumor during treatment.

In regard to this clone: Its target is not known.

TCRdb's table, derived via immunoSEQ multiplex PCR, lists solely in-frame clones and lacks some. The sample holds approximately 10,000 clones, roughly 78% seen once. This CDR3 has 14 residues. Unmatched junction bases numbered 3, after V lost 0 bases and J lost 5 bases. CDR1 is LGHNA, CDR2 YSLEER, per germline. The V call is TRBV4-3, the J call TRBJ2-5, with 7 bases lining up with TRBD1. Sample collection occurred from a patient who underwent chemoradiotherapy. The clonotype comes from a human donor with HPV-associated anogenital cancer. CDR3 in DNA: TGCGCCAGCAGCCAAGACCAGGGGGAGGAGACCCAGTACTTC. Encoded protein: CASSQDQGEETQYF.